The 10 T cell receptor beta chains listed next were all sequenced from one sample in a study of blood T cells in healthy people across ages. For the second PCR, which ran for about 6 to 11 cycles, a sample-barcoded 5' primer and a J-beta primer mix were used. TCRdb passed the 5' RACE reads through MiXCR, listing each CDR3 protein once. Here the sample spans 1.5 million to 2 million distinct CDR3 sequences, roughly 27% being singletons. Sequencing input: blood. The source is a woman between 25 and 40 years old in good health.

The chain combines TRBV5-1 with TRBJ1-2, with TRBD1 matching 7 bases. The V and J ends lost 5 bases and 0 bases, in that order; junction bases with no gene match: 7. The CDR3 is made up of 15 amino acids. The germline CDR1 and CDR2 sequences are SGHRS and YFSETQ. CDR3 DNA: TGCGCCAGCAGAATCACGGGACAGACTAACTATGGCTACACCTTC. This translates into CASRITGQTNYGYTF. The variable domain in full, completed from reference TRBV5-1 and TRBJ1-2, reads KAGVTQTPRYLIKTRGQQVTLSCSPISGHRSVSWYQQTPGQGLQFLFEYFSETQRNKGNFPGRFSGRQFSNSRSEMNVSTLELGDSALYLCASRITGQTNYGYTFGSGTRLTVV.

The CDR3 DNA reads TGTGCCAGCAAACTGGGACAAGGACAAGAGACCCAGTACTTC. Protein: CASKLGQGQETQYF. The chain has TRBV7-9 and TRBJ2-5; D is perhaps TRBD1 (6 bases). Germline assignment: CDR1 SEHNR and CDR2 FQNEAQ (reference sequence). The CDR3 runs 14 residues. Trimming removed 7 bases from V and 2 bases from J, with 14 bases in between.

The sample holds many counts of this clonotype. This chain uses TRBV11-3 with TRBJ2-3, with D possibly matching TRBD2 (5 bases). Trimming cost V 1 base and J 6 bases, with 11 bases left between them. The germline gives CDR1 SGHNT, CDR2 YENEEA. This CDR3 has 14 amino acids. Here the CDR3 DNA reads TGTGCCAGCAGCTTAGTGGGGAGATCGGATACGCAGTATTTT. This gives the protein CASSLVGRSDTQYF.

The sample holds a few counts of this clonotype. The genes are TRBV9 and TRBJ2-1, with 7 bases aligning to TRBD2. Germline CDR1 is SGDLS and CDR2 is YYNGEE. Losses at the gene ends were 0 bases for V and 4 bases for J; bases not matched to a gene: 4. This CDR3 spans 15 amino acids. The CDR3 sequence: CASSVGPSGYNEQFF. CDR3 DNA: TGTGCCAGCAGCGTAGGTCCTAGCGGATACAATGAGCAGTTCTTC.

About this clonotype: Since a much larger clone is just one base distant, this may be a read error. This chain links TRBV20-1 with TRBJ2-7; TRBD1 is a possible D gene (6 bases). This CDR3 is 12 amino acids long. Germline-derived CDR1 and CDR2 are DFQATT and SNEGSKA (reference sequence). V shed 6 bases and J shed 5 bases, with 14 bases lying between them. The CDR3 loop is CSAVQGTHEQYF. The CDR3 DNA reads as TGCAGTGCAGTACAGGGCACCCACGAGCAGTACTTC.

V and J are TRBV7-9 and TRBJ2-3; the match to TRBD1 covers 7 bases. This CDR3 has 16 residues. The germline V gene has CDR1 SEHNR and CDR2 FQNEAQ (reference sequence). V shed 3 bases, J shed 6 bases, and the junction held 12 bases outside the gene matches. The CDR3 sequence: CASSLGTALPGDTQYF. CDR3 DNA sequence: TGTGCCAGCAGCTTGGGGACAGCACTCCCAGGGGATACGCAGTATTTT.

This clonotype was detected a few times. The chain employs TRBV29-1 and TRBJ1-1, with D perhaps matching TRBD1 (5 bases). CDR3 length: 12 residues. Trimming removed 7 bases at V and 5 bases at J, with 14 bases between. Germline CDR1 is SQVTM and CDR2 is ANQGSEA. CDR3 nucleotide sequence: TGCAGCGGAACCTTGGGGGAAACTGAAGCTTTCTTT. Residues: CSGTLGETEAFF.

Concerning this clonotype: The junction and the germline gene differ at one end; a read error may be behind it. The V and J genes are TRBV7-8 and TRBJ1-2, with TRBD1 matching over 7 bases. The length of the CDR3 is 15 residues. CDR1 is SGHVS, CDR2 FQNEAQ, per germline. The CDR3 DNA sequence: TGTGCCAGCAGCTTGCGGGACAGTACTAACTATAGCTACACCTTC. This translates into CASSLRDSTNYSYTF.

This clonotype was counted at least ten times. This chain uses TRBV20-1 with TRBJ2-7; D uncertain. The CDR3 totals 15 residues. V was trimmed by 2 bases and J by 0 bases, leaving 14 bases between them. From germline, CDR1 is DFQATT and CDR2 SNEGSKA (reference sequence). CDR3 residues: CSARRWKESSYEQYF. DNA of the CDR3: TGCAGTGCTAGAAGGTGGAAAGAGAGCTCCTACGAGCAGTACTTC.

This sequence joins TRBV20-1 and TRBJ2-3; possibly TRBD1 for D (6 bases). Germline V gene lookup returns CDR1 DFQATT and CDR2 SNEGSKA (reference sequence). Deletions cut 6 bases from V and 4 bases from J, with 17 bases between. The CDR3 sequence is 14 residues long. The CDR3 bases are TGCAGTGCACACGCAGGGGCCGAGTCAGATACGCAGTATTTT. This codes for CSAHAGAESDTQYF.